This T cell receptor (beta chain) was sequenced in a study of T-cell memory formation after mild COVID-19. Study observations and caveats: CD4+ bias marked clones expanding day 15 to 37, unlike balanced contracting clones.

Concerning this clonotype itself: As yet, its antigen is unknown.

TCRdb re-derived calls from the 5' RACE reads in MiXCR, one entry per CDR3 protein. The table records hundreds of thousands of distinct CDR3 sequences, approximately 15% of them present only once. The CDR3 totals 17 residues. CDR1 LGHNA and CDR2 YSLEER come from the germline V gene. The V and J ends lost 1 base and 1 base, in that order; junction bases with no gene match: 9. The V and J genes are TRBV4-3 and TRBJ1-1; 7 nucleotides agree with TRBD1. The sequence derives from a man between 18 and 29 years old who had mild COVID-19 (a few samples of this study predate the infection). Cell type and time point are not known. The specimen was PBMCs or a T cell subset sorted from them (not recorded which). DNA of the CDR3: TGCGCCAGCAGCCAAGTCGGAACAGGGGCCGAGAACACTGAAGCTTTCTTT. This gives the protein CASSQVGTGAENTEAFF.